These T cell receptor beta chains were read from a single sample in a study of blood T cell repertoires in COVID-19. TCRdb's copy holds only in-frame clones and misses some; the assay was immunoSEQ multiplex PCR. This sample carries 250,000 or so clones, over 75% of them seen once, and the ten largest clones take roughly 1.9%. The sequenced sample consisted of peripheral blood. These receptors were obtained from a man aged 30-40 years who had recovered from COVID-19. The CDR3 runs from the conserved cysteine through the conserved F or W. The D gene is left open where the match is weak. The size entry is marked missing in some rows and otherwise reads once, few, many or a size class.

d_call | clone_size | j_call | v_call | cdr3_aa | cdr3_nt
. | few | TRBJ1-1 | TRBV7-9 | CASSLEGATEAFF | TGTGCCAGCAGCTTAGAAGGGGCCACTGAAGCTTTCTTT
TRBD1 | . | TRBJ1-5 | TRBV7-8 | CASSLGQGFQPQHF | TGTGCCAGCAGCTTGGGACAGGGGTTTCAGCCCCAGCATTTT
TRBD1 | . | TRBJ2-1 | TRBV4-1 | CASSQRLGTANEQFF | TGCGCCAGCAGCCAACGGCTTGGGACAGCGAATGAGCAGTTCTTC
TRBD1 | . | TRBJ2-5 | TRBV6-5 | CASSGGQGQETQYF | TGTGCCAGCAGCGGGGGACAGGGTCAAGAGACCCAGTACTTC
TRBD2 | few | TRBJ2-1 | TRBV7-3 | CASSPSGGLNEQFF | TGTGCCAGCAGCCCCAGCGGGGGCCTTAATGAGCAGTTCTTC
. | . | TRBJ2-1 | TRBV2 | CASSVKGRVVNEQFF | TGTGCCAGCAGTGTCAAGGGGCGAGTTGTCAATGAGCAGTTCTTC
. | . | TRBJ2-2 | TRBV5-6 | CASSFAEASRVFF | TGTGCCAGCAGCTTCGCGGAGGCAAGCCGCGTGTTTTTT
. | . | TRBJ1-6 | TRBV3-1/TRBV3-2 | CAVYWTDSPLHF | TGTGCCGTATATTGGACAGATTCACCCCTCCACTTT
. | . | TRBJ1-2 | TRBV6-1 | CASSEARGGNYGYTF | TGTGCCAGCAGTGAAGCGCGGGGGGGTAACTATGGCTACACCTTC
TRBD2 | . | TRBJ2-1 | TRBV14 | CASSQGTSGGSEQFF | TGTGCCAGCAGCCAAGGTACTAGCGGGGGTTCTGAGCAGTTCTTC
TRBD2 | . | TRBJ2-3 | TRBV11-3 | CASSLGSSGGADTQYF | TGTGCCAGCAGCTTAGGTTCTAGCGGGGGGGCGGATACGCAGTATTTT
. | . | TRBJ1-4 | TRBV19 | CASNRDPANEKLFF | TGTGCCAGTAACAGGGATCCGGCCAATGAAAAACTGTTTTTT
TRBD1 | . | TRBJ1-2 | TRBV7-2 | CASSLEGQDYGYTF | TGTGCCAGCAGCTTAGAGGGACAGGACTATGGCTACACCTTC
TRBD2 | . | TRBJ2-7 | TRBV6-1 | CASSERGASEQYF | TGTGCCAGCAGTGAGCGGGGGGCCAGCGAGCAGTACTTC
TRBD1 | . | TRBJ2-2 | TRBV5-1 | CASSLDRVELSGELFF | TGCGCCAGCAGCCTAGACAGGGTCGAGTTGAGCGGGGAGCTGTTTTTT
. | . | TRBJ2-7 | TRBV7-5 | CVRIERGSYEQYF | TGTGTCAGAATCGAAAGGGGCTCCTACGAGCAGTACTTC
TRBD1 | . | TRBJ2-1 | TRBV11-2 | CASSPGTVSVPRYNEQFF | TGTGCCAGCAGCCCAGGGACAGTTTCGGTACCAAGGTACAATGAGCAGTTCTTC
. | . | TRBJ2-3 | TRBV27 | CASSFSDRTTDTQYF | TGTGCCAGCAGTTTTTCGGACAGAACCACAGATACGCAGTATTTT
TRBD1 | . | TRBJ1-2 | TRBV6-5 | CASSSQGAGYGYTF | TGTGCCAGCAGTTCCCAGGGGGCAGGCTATGGCTACACCTTC
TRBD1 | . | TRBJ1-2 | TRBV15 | CATSRDKGQGGYGYTF | TGTGCCACCAGCAGAGATAAGGGACAGGGCGGCTATGGCTACACCTTC
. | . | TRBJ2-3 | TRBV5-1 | CASSFGSTGDTQYF | TGCGCCAGCAGCTTCGGCTCAACCGGGGATACGCAGTATTTT
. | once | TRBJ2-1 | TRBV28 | CASSFYLTSDNEQFF | TGTGCCAGCAGTTTTTACCTAACTAGTGACAATGAGCAGTTCTTC
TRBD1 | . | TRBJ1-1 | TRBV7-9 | CASSRTGRNTEAFF | TGTGCCAGCAGCAGGACAGGGAGGAACACTGAAGCTTTCTTT
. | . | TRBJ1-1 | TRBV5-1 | CASLPTPGETEAFF | TGCGCCAGCTTACCGACTCCGGGGGAAACTGAAGCTTTCTTT
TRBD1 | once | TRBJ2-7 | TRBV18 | CASSQGTGPSYEQYF | TGTGCCAGCTCTCAAGGGACAGGACCCTCCTACGAGCAGTACTTC
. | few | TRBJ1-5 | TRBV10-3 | CAISESGGFGNQPQHF | TGTGCCATCAGTGAGTCTGGAGGGTTCGGCAATCAGCCCCAGCATTTT
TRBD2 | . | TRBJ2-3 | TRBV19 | CASSIPLAGGQADTQYF | TGTGCCAGTAGTATTCCCCTAGCGGGGGGACAGGCAGATACGCAGTATTTT
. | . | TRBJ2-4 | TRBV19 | CATGAGHNLAKNIQYF | TGTGCCACTGGGGCTGGGCATAATCTAGCCAAAAACATTCAGTACTTC
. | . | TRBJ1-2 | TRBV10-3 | CAISGQANYGYTF | TGTGCCATCAGTGGACAGGCAAACTATGGCTACACCTTC
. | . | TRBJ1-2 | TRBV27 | CASSGVLGYGYTF | TGTGCCAGCAGCGGAGTTCTAGGCTATGGCTACACCTTC
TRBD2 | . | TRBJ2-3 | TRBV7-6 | CASSIRSGGWTDTQYF | TGTGCCAGCAGCATTCGTTCGGGGGGGTGGACAGATACGCAGTATTTT
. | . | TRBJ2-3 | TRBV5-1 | CASSLNAGAITDTQYF | TGCGCCAGCAGCTTGAACGCGGGGGCGATCACAGATACGCAGTATTTT
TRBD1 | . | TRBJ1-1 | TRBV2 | CASSAQGADLQSGAFF | TGTGCCAGCAGTGCCCAGGGGGCTGACCTTCAGTCAGGAGCTTTCTTT
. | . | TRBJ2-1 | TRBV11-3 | CASSNRREVEQFF | TGTGCCAGCAGCAACAGGAGGGAAGTTGAGCAGTTCTTC
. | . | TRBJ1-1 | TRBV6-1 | CASSEAVATGQAFF | TGTGCCAGCAGTGAAGCAGTAGCGACAGGCCAAGCTTTCTTT
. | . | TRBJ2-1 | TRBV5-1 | CASSLGSTGGEQFF | TGCGCCAGCAGCTTGGGGTCGACCGGGGGTGAGCAGTTCTTC
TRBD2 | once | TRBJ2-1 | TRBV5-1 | CASSFSGGAINEQFF | TGCGCCAGCAGCTTTAGCGGGGGGGCTATAAATGAGCAGTTCTTC
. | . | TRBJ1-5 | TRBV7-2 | CASSPGDAGNQPQHF | TGTGCCAGCAGCCCAGGGGATGCAGGGAATCAGCCCCAGCATTTT
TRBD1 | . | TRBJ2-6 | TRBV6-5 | CASRETGAGANVLTF | TGTGCCAGCAGGGAGACAGGGGCTGGGGCCAACGTCCTGACTTTC
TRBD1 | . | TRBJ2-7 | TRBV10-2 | CASSESRDRGGSEQYF | TGCGCCAGCAGTGAGTCGAGGGACAGGGGGGGGTCCGAGCAGTACTTC
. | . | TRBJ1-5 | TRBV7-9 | CASSQQGKPQHF | TGTGCCAGCAGCCAACAGGGAAAACCCCAGCATTTT
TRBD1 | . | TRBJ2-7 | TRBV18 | CASSPPNGQGVYEQYF | TGTGCCAGCTCACCACCGAACGGACAGGGGGTCTACGAGCAGTACTTC
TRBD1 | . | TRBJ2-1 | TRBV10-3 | CAISESGGQGLLQFF | TGTGCCATCAGTGAGTCGGGGGGACAGGGTCTCTTACAGTTCTTC
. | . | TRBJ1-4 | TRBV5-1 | CASSLGPREKLFF | TGCGCCAGCAGCTTGGGTCCTCGGGAAAAACTGTTTTTT
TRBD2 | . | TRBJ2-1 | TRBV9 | CASSEFTSGEQFF | TGTGCCAGCAGCGAGTTTACTAGCGGAGAGCAGTTCTTC
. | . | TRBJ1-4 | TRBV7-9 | CASSLGQAGGKLFF | TGTGCCAGCAGCTTAGGGCAGGCGGGGGGAAAACTGTTTTTT
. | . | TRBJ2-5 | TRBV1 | CTSSQECEASGGAGVETQYF | TGCACCAGCAGCCAAGAATGTGAGGCTAGCGGGGGGGCAGGGGTAGAGACCCAGTACTTC
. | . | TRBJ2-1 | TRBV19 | CASNWGRSYNEQFF | TGTGCCAGTAACTGGGGCCGCTCCTACAATGAGCAGTTCTTC
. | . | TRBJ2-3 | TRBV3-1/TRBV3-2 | CASSQVGLTSTDTQYF | TGTGCCAGCAGCCAAGTTGGACTTACTAGCACAGATACGCAGTATTTT
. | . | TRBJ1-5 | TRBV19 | CASSVSPTGVQPQHF | TGTGCCAGTAGTGTAAGCCCCACGGGGGTTCAGCCCCAGCATTTT
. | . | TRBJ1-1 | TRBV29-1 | CSVPSNTEAFF | TGCAGCGTCCCATCGAACACTGAAGCTTTCTTT
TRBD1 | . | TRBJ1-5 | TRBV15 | CATSRRGQGGNQPQHF | TGTGCCACCAGCAGGCGCGGACAGGGTGGCAATCAGCCCCAGCATTTT
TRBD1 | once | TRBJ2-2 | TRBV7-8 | CASSSPRDSTGELFF | TGTGCCAGCAGCTCGCCCCGGGACAGCACCGGGGAGCTGTTTTTT